These 26 T cell receptor beta chains share one sample of origin, sequenced in a study of blood T cell repertoires in COVID-19. Data came from immunoSEQ multiplex PCR; TCRdb stores just in-frame clones and leaves some out. The table has around 120,000 clones, less than 90% seen once; the top ten hold around 1.9%. Sequencing used peripheral blood. The receptors come from a man between 65 and 85 years old with acute or convalescent COVID-19.

The chain uses TRBV20-1 and TRBJ2-1; 8 bases fit TRBD2. V gave up 3 bases and J gave up 10 bases; unmatched junction bases: 14. Germline assignment: CDR1 DFQATT and CDR2 SNEGSKA (reference sequence). This CDR3 spans 15 amino acids. CDR3 sequence: CSASDRLAGSFEQFF. The CDR3 nucleotides are TGCAGTGCTAGTGATCGGCTAGCGGGTTCCTTCGAGCAGTTCTTC.

The V call is TRBV4-2, the J call TRBJ1-2, with D tentatively TRBD1 (6 bases). The CDR3 is made up of 14 amino acids. The germline V gene has CDR1 LGHNA and CDR2 YNFKEQ. Deletions cut 0 bases from V and 4 bases from J, with 9 bases between. In nucleotides, the CDR3 is TGTGCCAGCAGCCAAGATACAGGGCTCTATGGCTACACCTTC. As protein: CASSQDTGLYGYTF.

This chain connects TRBV4-1 to TRBJ1-5; D is ambiguous. With 4 bases removed from V and 0 bases from J, the gap between germline ends came to 16 bases. This CDR3 contains 17 residues. Germline V lookup: CDR1 MGHRA, CDR2 YSYEKL. CDR3: CASSLMGSGDSNQPQHF. The CDR3 DNA follows: TGCGCCAGCAGCCTCATGGGGTCCGGGGATAGCAATCAGCCCCAGCATTTT.

The V and J genes are TRBV6-5 and TRBJ2-1; 12 nucleotides align to TRBD1. Germline V gene sequence: CDR1 MNHEY, CDR2 SVGAGI. V trimming: 6 bases; J trimming: 7 bases; junction bases outside the gene matches: 4. CDR3 size: 14 residues. The CDR3: CASRGTGGKNEQFF. As DNA, the CDR3 is TGTGCCAGCAGGGGGACAGGGGGCAAGAATGAGCAGTTCTTC.

The V gene is TRBV28, the J gene TRBJ2-1, with TRBD1 matching 8 bases. Germline CDR1 and CDR2: MDHEN and SYDVKM. CDR3 length: 18 amino acids. The trim removed 2 bases at V and 3 bases at J, leaving 12 bases unmatched. As DNA, the CDR3 is TGTGCCAGCAGTTTAGGACAGGGAAAGATACCGAGCTACAATGAGCAGTTCTTC. This codes for CASSLGQGKIPSYNEQFF.

In DNA, the CDR3 is TGCAGTGCTCATTTAGAGGATACGCAGTATTTT. Protein: CSAHLEDTQYF. V usage is TRBV20-1 and J usage is TRBJ2-3; D remains unclear. This CDR3 contains 11 residues. The V gene lost 5 bases and the J gene lost 6 bases, with 9 bases spanning the gap. The germline V gene encodes CDR1 DFQATT and CDR2 SNEGSKA (reference sequence).

The chain uses TRBV28 and TRBJ1-3, with 7 bases identical to TRBD1. Germline trimming cut 5 bases from V and 6 bases from J; bases unmatched to any gene: 13. Germline assignment: CDR1 MDHEN and CDR2 SYDVKM. This CDR3 comprises 16 residues. The CDR3 is CASSLGWAGGPNTIYF. CDR3 in DNA: TGTGCCAGCAGTCTTGGATGGGCAGGGGGTCCAAACACCATATATTTT.

There are a few counts of this clone. The rearrangement joins TRBV15 to TRBJ2-7, with 9 positions matching TRBD1. Germline CDR1 reads LNHNV; CDR2 reads YYDKDF (reference sequence). The length of the CDR3 is 15 residues. Losses at the gene ends were 5 bases for V and 3 bases for J; bases not matched to a gene: 8. As DNA, the CDR3 is TGTGCCACCAGCCCCGAGGTGGGACAGGGCTACGAGCAGTACTTC. Translation: CATSPEVGQGYEQYF.

The chain combines TRBV20-1 with TRBJ1-6; D might be TRBD1 (6 bases). The CDR3 sequence is 16 residues long. CDR1 DFQATT and CDR2 SNEGSKA come from the germline V gene (reference sequence). Trimming left V 3 bases short and J 5 bases short, with 17 bases between. The DNA for the CDR3 is TGCAGTGCTAGTGGGGGCGGAGGGCTCGATAATTCACCCCTCCACTTT. Amino acid sequence: CSASGGGGLDNSPLHF.

This clone was observed a single time. V is TRBV30 and J is TRBJ1-3, with 9 nucleotides matching TRBD1. With 2 bases clipped from V and 7 bases from J, the junction kept 6 bases outside the gene matches. This CDR3 has 14 amino acids. In germline, CDR1 is GTSNPN, CDR2 SVGIG (reference sequence). The CDR3 DNA follows: TGTGCCTGGAGTCCGGGACAGGGAAATAACACCATATATTTT. The encoded protein is CAWSPGQGNNTIYF.

This chain links TRBV3-1 (or the pseudogene TRBV3-2) with TRBJ2-5, with 8 bases aligning to TRBD1. CDR3 size: 16 residues. The junction had 12 bases not matched to a gene; V was cut back by 4 bases and J by 5 bases. The germline CDR1 and CDR2 sequences are LGHDT and YNNKEL (reference sequence). CDR3 DNA: TGTGCCAGCAGCCCCGGACAGGGCCTCAATTGGGAGACCCAGTACTTC. This gives the protein CASSPGQGLNWETQYF.

This sequence joins TRBV19 and TRBJ2-7, with TRBD1 matching 9 bases. Germline loops: CDR1 LNHDA, CDR2 SQIVND (reference sequence). After removal of 9 bases from V and 0 bases from J, the junction contained 21 bases not matched to a gene. CDR3 length equals 19 residues. The chain's CDR3 is CASTLPPGQGLCSSYEQYF. In nucleotides, the CDR3 is TGTGCCAGCACTTTACCCCCGGGACAGGGTCTATGTAGCTCCTACGAGCAGTACTTC.

This clone showed up just a few times. The rearrangement joins TRBV19 to TRBJ1-1; D is unresolved. Germline V gene data show CDR1 as LNHDA and CDR2 as SQIVND (reference sequence). The CDR3 totals 15 residues. The ends were cut back, 7 bases at V and 7 bases at J, with 22 bases in the middle. Here the CDR3 reads CASMRAPERSGEAFF. The CDR3 region has the DNA TGTGCCAGTATGCGGGCCCCAGAGCGGTCGGGTGAAGCTTTCTTT.

The genes are TRBV6-5 and TRBJ1-3; D is possibly TRBD1 (6 bases). V was trimmed by 1 base and J by 7 bases, leaving 14 bases between them. CDR3 length equals 15 residues. Germline loops: CDR1 MNHEY, CDR2 SVGAGI. The CDR3, as DNA: TGTGCCAGCAGTTACTTGTCCAGGGGTAGGAACACCATATATTTT. This translates into CASSYLSRGRNTIYF.

The rearrangement uses TRBV27 and TRBJ1-2; the match to TRBD1 covers 8 bases. J was trimmed by 6 bases and V by 5 bases; bases with no gene match: 8. This CDR3 has 14 residues. CDR1 MNHEY and CDR2 SMNVEV come from the germline V gene (reference sequence). The CDR3 DNA reads TGTGCCAGCAGTAGACCGGGACAGGTCCATGGCTACACCTTC. This codes for CASSRPGQVHGYTF.

The V and J genes are TRBV7-3 and TRBJ2-3; TRBD1 matches at 9 bases. Unmatched junction bases numbered 8, after V lost 2 bases and J lost 14 bases. Germline V gives CDR1 SGHTA, CDR2 FQGTGA. The CDR3 contains 13 residues. The CDR3 DNA reads TGTGCCAGCAGCTTATTAGGACAGGGGATTTTGTATTTT. Translating gives CASSLLGQGILYF.

The chain employs TRBV9 and TRBJ2-3; 8 nucleotides align to TRBD2. The trim removed 0 bases at V and 3 bases at J, leaving 3 bases unmatched. The germline V gene has CDR1 SGDLS and CDR2 YYNGEE. CDR3 length: 15 residues. Written as DNA, the CDR3 is TGTGCCAGCAGCGTAGCGGGGGGGCAGACAGATACGCAGTATTTT. It is translated as CASSVAGGQTDTQYF.

The rearrangement uses TRBV2 and TRBJ1-4, with D uncertain. The CDR3 is 15 residues long. Trimming shortened V by 6 bases and J by 1 base, and 12 bases separated the two germline ends. Per germline, CDR1 SNHLY and CDR2 FYNNEI. The CDR3 nucleotides read TGTGCCAGCAGATCACAGTCCGTAACTAATGAAAAACTGTTTTTT. It is translated as CASRSQSVTNEKLFF.

The chain is built from TRBV4-2 and TRBJ2-3, with a possible D match to TRBD2 (5 bases). The CDR3 sequence is 11 residues long. V was clipped by 1 base and J by 11 bases, with 7 bases between them. Germline V gene sequence: CDR1 LGHNA, CDR2 YNFKEQ. CDR3 DNA sequence: TGTGCCAGCAGCCAAGGGGAGAGGCAGTATTTT. It codes for CASSQGERQYF.

J is TRBJ1-3 and V is TRBV2, with TRBD1 matching over 7 bases. Germline V gene sequence: CDR1 SNHLY, CDR2 FYNNEI. Trimming removed 8 bases from V and 6 bases from J; junction bases left unmatched: 4. This CDR3 spans 12 amino acids. The CDR3: CASAGTANTIYF. Written as DNA, the CDR3 is TGTGCCAGCGCCGGGACAGCAAACACCATATATTTT.

Here the CDR3 reads CASSRTGRGGRNTEAFF. Here the CDR3 DNA reads TGTGCCAGCTCACGGACCGGCCGGGGAGGGAGGAACACTGAAGCTTTCTTT. This rearrangement joins TRBV18 to TRBJ1-1; no reliable D call. V was cut by 4 bases and J by 1 base, with 19 bases left in between. The CDR3 length is 17 residues. Germline assignment: CDR1 KGHSH and CDR2 LQKENI. The full variable domain, its missing parts supplied by reference TRBV18 and TRBJ1-1, is NAGVMQNPRHLVRRRGQEARLRCSPMKGHSHVYWYRQLPEEGLKFMVYLQKENIIDESGMPKERFSAEFPKEGPSILRIQQVVRGDSAAYFCASSRTGRGGRNTEAFFGQGTRLTVV.

V gene TRBV3-1 (or the pseudogene TRBV3-2) combines with J gene TRBJ2-1, with 12 positions matching TRBD2. The V gene end was trimmed by 6 bases and the J gene end by 4 bases; junction bases not matched to a gene: 13. This CDR3 has 18 amino acids. Germline V gives CDR1 LGHDT, CDR2 YNNKEL (reference sequence). In DNA, the CDR3 is TGTGCCAGCAGTTACGGACTAGCGGGGAGGATGCCGTACAATGAGCAGTTCTTC. Its translation is CASSYGLAGRMPYNEQFF.

This chain joins TRBV5-1 and TRBJ1-4; D unclear. The CDR3 has 13 residues. Germline assignment: CDR1 SGHRS and CDR2 YFSETQ. The V end was cut by 4 bases, the J end by 8 bases, with 12 bases between. The CDR3 DNA reads as TGCGCCAGCAGCCCGGAAGGAGGGGAAAAACTGTTTTTT. Residues: CASSPEGGEKLFF. Complete variable domain (other parts from reference TRBV5-1 and TRBJ1-4): KAGVTQTPRYLIKTRGQQVTLSCSPISGHRSVSWYQQTPGQGLQFLFEYFSETQRNKGNFPGRFSGRQFSNSRSEMNVSTLELGDSALYLCASSPEGGEKLFFGSGTQLSVL.

This chain joins TRBV6-5 and TRBJ2-3, with D tentatively TRBD1 (5 bases). The ends were cut back, 4 bases at V and 6 bases at J, with 5 bases in the middle. The germline V gene has CDR1 MNHEY and CDR2 SVGAGI. The CDR3 spans 11 residues. CDR3 residues: CASSSGDTQYF. The CDR3 nucleotides are TGTGCCAGCAGTTCAGGGGATACGCAGTATTTT.

The chain uses TRBV19 and TRBJ1-2, with 8 bases that match TRBD1. The ends lost 7 bases at V and 4 bases at J; junction bases unmatched: 11. Germline CDR1 and CDR2: LNHDA and SQIVND (reference sequence). The CDR3 sequence is 15 residues long. Here the CDR3 reads CASKNAQGAIYGYTF. The CDR3 nucleotides read TGTGCCAGTAAAAACGCCCAGGGGGCAATCTATGGCTACACCTTC.

V and J are TRBV4-1 and TRBJ2-3, with TRBD1 identical over 11 bases. Unmatched junction bases numbered 9, after V lost 4 bases and J lost 3 bases. The CDR3 length is 17 residues. Germline CDR1 reads MGHRA; CDR2 reads YSYEKL. In DNA, the CDR3 is TGCGCCAGCAGCCGGATACCGGGACAGGGGGTGACAGATACGCAGTATTTT. This encodes CASSRIPGQGVTDTQYF.